The 30 T cell receptor beta chains listed next were all sequenced from one sample in a study of T cell responses to AZD1222 COVID-19 vaccine. Method: immunoSEQ multiplex PCR; TCRdb's copy keeps in-frame clones and lacks some. The sample has over 150,000 clones, approximately 90% seen once. The specimen was peripheral blood, collected on day 0 of AZD1222 vaccination. The receptor source for this set is an adult in good health.

The rearrangement joins TRBV5-6 to TRBJ2-7; tentatively, D is TRBD1 (6 bases). Trimming left V 4 bases short and J 4 bases short, with 21 bases between. This CDR3 comprises 16 residues. Germline lookup yields CDR1 SGHDT and CDR2 YYEEEE. The CDR3 DNA reads TGTGCCAGCAGCGACGTGACAGGCAAACCAGGATACGAGCAGTACTTC. It translates to CASSDVTGKPGYEQYF.

This chain connects TRBV5-1 to TRBJ1-1, with D possibly being TRBD1 (5 bases). CDR1 and CDR2 (germline): SGHRS, YFSETQ. The CDR3 has 15 residues. Trimming removed 4 bases from V and 4 bases from J, with 17 bases in between. As DNA, the CDR3 is TGCGCCAGCAGCATGGCCTGGGGCCCTCCCACTGAAGCTTTCTTT. Its translation is CASSMAWGPPTEAFF.

The table lists this clone with a count of one. The V call is TRBV10-3, the J call TRBJ2-5; possible D gene TRBD1, 7 bases. From germline, CDR1 is ENHRY and CDR2 SYGVKD. The CDR3 totals 12 residues. V lost 7 bases, J lost 5 bases, and 11 bases lay in between. The CDR3: CAINSGGETQYF. CDR3 nucleotide sequence: TGTGCCATCAACTCAGGGGGGGAGACCCAGTACTTC.

The genes are TRBV18 and TRBJ1-1, with 8 bases fitting TRBD1. This CDR3 is built from 16 residues. The V segment lost 2 bases and the J segment 1 base; nucleotides outside the gene matches: 6. CDR1 is KGHSH, CDR2 LQKENI, per germline. CDR3 DNA: TGTGCCAGCTCACCATTTCCCCAGGGGGCGAACACTGAAGCTTTCTTT. It encodes CASSPFPQGANTEAFF.

The V gene is TRBV28, the J gene TRBJ1-4; 9 bases agree with TRBD1. This CDR3 is built from 17 residues. V dropped 6 bases and J dropped 2; count of bases not matched to a gene: 10. CDR1 is MDHEN, CDR2 SYDVKM, per germline. CDR3 protein: CASSQDGQGKTNEKLFF. CDR3 DNA: TGTGCCAGCAGCCAAGACGGACAGGGGAAGACTAATGAAAAACTGTTTTTT.

The rearrangement joins TRBV5-1 to TRBJ1-2; 12 nucleotides align to TRBD1. With V trimmed by 4 bases and J by 8 bases, 6 bases remained unmatched. The CDR3 sequence is 14 residues long. In germline, CDR1 is SGHRS, CDR2 YFSETQ. CDR3 amino acids: CASSPGQGAYGYTF. The DNA of the CDR3 is TGCGCCAGCAGCCCGGGACAGGGGGCATACGGCTACACCTTC.

The J gene is TRBJ1-4, the V gene TRBV5-1, with no clear D. This CDR3 contains 14 residues. Germline values: CDR1 SGHRS, CDR2 YFSETQ. Trimming pared 1 base from V and 3 bases from J, leaving 7 bases between. CDR3 bases: TGCGCCAGCAGCTTGCCGGGCCCTAATGAAAAACTGTTTTTT. As protein: CASSLPGPNEKLFF.

The chain couples TRBV10-3 to TRBJ1-4; D remains unclear. Trimming removed 10 bases at V and 3 bases at J, with 12 bases between. This CDR3 comprises 13 residues. Germline CDR1 and CDR2: ENHRY and SYGVKD. The CDR3 protein is CATATEPNEKLFF. CDR3 sequence (DNA): TGTGCCACCGCGACCGAGCCTAATGAAAAACTGTTTTTT.

This clone was recorded once. The chain carries TRBV19 and TRBJ2-7, with D perhaps matching TRBD2 (7 bases). Germline V CDR1 and CDR2: LNHDA, SQIVND (reference sequence). V was shortened by 8 bases and J by 5 bases, with 22 bases between the two germline ends. The CDR3 runs 15 residues. The CDR3 nucleotides are TGTGCCAGTGCTGACGCGGGGGCCCCCCCCAACGAGCAGTACTTC. Amino acid sequence: CASADAGAPPNEQYF.

This clone was picked up a small number of times. This chain connects TRBV7-2 to TRBJ1-5, with 7 nucleotides matching TRBD1. With 1 base clipped from V and 7 bases from J, the junction kept 10 bases outside the gene matches. CDR3 length: 16 residues. Germline V gene lookup returns CDR1 SGHTA and CDR2 FQGNSA. The CDR3 loop is CASSLGQGFARQPQHF. In DNA form, the CDR3 reads TGTGCCAGCAGCTTAGGACAGGGTTTTGCTCGACAGCCCCAGCATTTT.

The chain uses TRBV19 and TRBJ1-2; maybe TRBD1 (6 bases). With 0 bases removed from V and 8 bases from J, the gap between germline ends came to 16 bases. CDR1 and CDR2 from the germline V gene are LNHDA and SQIVND (reference sequence). This CDR3 is 15 amino acids long. The CDR3 coding sequence is TGTGCCAGTAGTATAGATCAAATCGGGGGCTACGGCTACACCTTC. Amino acids: CASSIDQIGGYGYTF.

A remark on this clone: The junction departs from germline at one end; a sequencing error may be responsible. The chain is built from TRBV7-7 and TRBJ2-3; tentatively, D is TRBD2 (6 bases). Germline CDR1 and CDR2: SSHAT and FNYEAQ (reference sequence). The CDR3 is made up of 14 amino acids. CDR3 DNA sequence: TGTGCTAGCAGCTTGGGCGGGGTTGCAGATACGCAGTATTTT. Residues: CASSLGGVADTQYF.

The chain has TRBV10-2 and TRBJ1-3; D is perhaps TRBD1 (6 bases). V was clipped by 2 bases and J by 1 base, with 9 bases between them. Germline CDR1 reads WSHSY; CDR2 reads SAAADI. The CDR3 covers 15 residues. CDR3 region: CASSETQGSGNTIYF. The CDR3, as DNA: TGCGCCAGCAGTGAGACACAGGGTTCTGGAAACACCATATATTTT.

V gene TRBV9 combines with J gene TRBJ1-1; D remains unclear. The CDR3 spans 13 residues. CDR1 is SGDLS, CDR2 YYNGEE, per germline. Trimming removed 4 bases at V and 0 bases at J, with 7 bases between. CDR3 DNA sequence: TGTGCCAGCAGCTCAGGTGTGAACACTGAAGCTTTCTTT. Translation gives CASSSGVNTEAFF. The full variable domain, its missing parts supplied by reference TRBV9 and TRBJ1-1, is DSGVTQTPKHLITATGQRVTLRCSPRSGDLSVYWYQQSLDQGLQFLIQYYNGEERAKGNILERFSAQQFPDLHSELNLSSLELGDSALYFCASSSGVNTEAFFGQGTRLTVV.

The chain links TRBV7-3 to TRBJ1-2; D is unresolved. The CDR3 length is 14 residues. Germline CDR1 and CDR2: SGHTA and FQGTGA. V lost 2 bases to trimming and J lost 4 bases, with 11 bases between them. The CDR3 nucleotides read TGTGCCAGCAGCTTAGACCCCCTAGTCTATGGCTACACCTTC. Translating it yields CASSLDPLVYGYTF.

The rearrangement joins TRBV11-2 to TRBJ2-3; 14 nucleotides line up with TRBD2. Germline CDR1 reads SGHAT; CDR2 reads FQNNGV. The CDR3 sequence is 17 residues long. The ends lost 5 bases at V and 4 bases at J; junction bases unmatched: 8. CDR3 in amino acids: CASSRVGTSGGSDTQYF. CDR3 nucleotide sequence: TGTGCCAGCAGCCGGGTCGGGACTAGCGGGGGTTCAGATACGCAGTATTTT.

The CDR3 reads CASSLYEGSRAFF. As DNA, the CDR3 is TGTGCCAGCAGTTTATACGAGGGGTCGAGGGCTTTCTTT. The chain is built from TRBV28 and TRBJ1-1; D is possibly TRBD1 (5 bases). The CDR3 has 13 residues. Germline V gene sequence: CDR1 MDHEN, CDR2 SYDVKM. Trimming took off 1 base at V and 11 bases at J, with 14 bases between the two ends.

On this clone: Distinct nucleotide sequences in the sample also encode this CDR3. The V gene is TRBV5-1, the J gene TRBJ1-2, with 9 bases lining up with TRBD1. Looked up from germline, CDR1 is SGHRS and CDR2 is YFSETQ. The trim removed 3 bases at V and 4 bases at J, leaving 1 base unmatched. This CDR3 spans 13 amino acids. The CDR3 here is CASSSTGGYGYTF. CDR3 nucleotide sequence: TGCGCCAGCAGCTCGACAGGGGGCTATGGCTACACCTTC. Together with reference TRBV5-1 and TRBJ1-2, the CDR3 gives the full variable domain: KAGVTQTPRYLIKTRGQQVTLSCSPISGHRSVSWYQQTPGQGLQFLFEYFSETQRNKGNFPGRFSGRQFSNSRSEMNVSTLELGDSALYLCASSSTGGYGYTFGSGTRLTVV.

In regard to this clone: The junction departs from germline at one end; a sequencing error may be responsible. V and J are TRBV10-1 and TRBJ2-1, with 10 bases lining up with TRBD2. This CDR3 has 16 amino acids. Germline loops: CDR1 WNHNN, CDR2 SYGVQD (reference sequence). Here the CDR3 DNA reads TGCGCCAGCAGTAAGTCTAGCGGGGGTCCCTCCGGTGAGCAGTTCTTC. Translated, it gives CASSKSSGGPSGEQFF.

The chain uses TRBV7-3 and TRBJ2-2; D possibly corresponds to TRBD2 (5 bases). CDR1 and CDR2 (germline): SGHTA, FQGTGA. The CDR3 is 16 residues long. V shed 3 bases and J shed 5 bases, with 16 bases lying between them. The CDR3 sequence: CASSFEGRVATGELFF. Here the CDR3 DNA reads TGTGCCAGCAGCTTTGAGGGCCGGGTGGCTACCGGGGAGCTGTTTTTT.

The chain employs TRBV19 and TRBJ2-3; D ambiguous. CDR1 is LNHDA and CDR2 is SQIVND in the germline V gene (reference sequence). V was cut by 3 bases and J by 4 bases, with 14 bases left in between. This CDR3 comprises 15 residues. CDR3 amino acids: CASSMRVGWSDTQYF. CDR3 in DNA: TGTGCCAGTAGTATGCGAGTCGGATGGTCAGATACGCAGTATTTT. The full variable domain, rest sourced from reference TRBV19 and TRBJ2-3, is DGGITQSPKYLFRKEGQNVTLSCEQNLNHDAMYWYRQDPGQGLRLIYYSQIVNDFQKGDIAEGYSVSREKKESFPLTVTSAQKNPTAFYLCASSMRVGWSDTQYFGPGTRLTVL.

The CDR3 region is CASSLISGWDLGNTIYF. Written as DNA, the CDR3 is TGTGCCAGCAGCTTAATTTCGGGCTGGGATCTAGGAAACACCATATATTTT. The V and J genes are TRBV7-9 and TRBJ1-3, with no clear D. This CDR3 has 17 amino acids. The V and J ends lost 2 bases and 4 bases respectively, with 18 bases between them. Looked up from germline, CDR1 is SEHNR and CDR2 is FQNEAQ (reference sequence).

V usage is TRBV12-5 and J usage is TRBJ2-1; D is ambiguous. This CDR3 spans 11 amino acids. Germline-derived CDR1 and CDR2 are LGHNT and FRNRAP. The V end was cut by 4 bases, the J end by 5 bases, with 3 bases between. The DNA for the CDR3 is TGTGCTAGTGGTTCCAACAATGAGCAGTTCTTC. It translates to CASGSNNEQFF. The full variable domain, rest sourced from reference TRBV12-5 and TRBJ2-1, is DARVTQTPRHKVTEMGQEVTMRCQPILGHNTVFWYRQTMMQGLELLAYFRNRAPLDDSGMPKDRFSAEMPDATLATLKIQPSEPRDSAVYFCASGSNNEQFFGPGTRLTVL.

The chain combines TRBV28 with TRBJ2-6; no firm D call. Between the trimmed V and J ends, which lost 2 bases and 0 bases, there was a span of 8 bases. CDR1 and CDR2 from the germline V gene are MDHEN and SYDVKM. This CDR3 has 16 residues. This CDR3 is CASSLPESSGANVLTF. DNA for the CDR3: TGTGCCAGCAGTTTACCCGAGAGCTCTGGGGCCAACGTCCTGACTTTC.

V is TRBV9 and J is TRBJ2-3; 9 positions agree with TRBD2. The CDR3 covers 15 residues. Germline loops: CDR1 SGDLS, CDR2 YYNGEE. V lost 3 bases and J lost 5; bases outside the gene matches: 7. The CDR3 loop reads CASSGSSGEVDTQYF. DNA of the CDR3: TGTGCCAGCAGCGGATCTAGCGGGGAGGTAGATACGCAGTATTTT.

The rearrangement links TRBV7-9 to TRBJ1-5; 8 bases are shared with TRBD1. With V trimmed by 5 bases and J by 7 bases, 7 bases remained unmatched. The CDR3 covers 14 residues. Germline V gene lookup returns CDR1 SEHNR and CDR2 FQNEAQ (reference sequence). CDR3 protein: CASSDRGSTQPQHF. As DNA, the CDR3 is TGTGCCAGCAGCGACAGGGGATCGACCCAGCCCCAGCATTTT.

The chain combines TRBV6-6 with TRBJ1-5; D remains ambiguous. Trimming left V 7 bases short and J 0 bases short, with 16 bases between. CDR1 and CDR2 from the germline V gene are MNHNY and SVGAGI (reference sequence). The CDR3 covers 16 residues. CDR3 bases: TGTGCCAGCACCCGAGACCTAGTGATTAGCAATCAGCCCCAGCATTTT. This translates into CASTRDLVISNQPQHF.

This clone was recorded only once. The chain is built from TRBV7-2 and TRBJ1-5; 9 bases line up with TRBD1. Germline V gene sequence: CDR1 SGHTA, CDR2 FQGNSA. The CDR3 totals 15 residues. The V segment lost 3 bases and the J segment 9 bases; nucleotides outside the gene matches: 9. CDR3 protein: CASSLGQGPFMPQHF. The CDR3 DNA follows: TGTGCCAGCAGCTTGGGACAGGGCCCCTTTATGCCCCAGCATTTT.

J is TRBJ2-7 and V is TRBV28, with D possibly being TRBD1 or TRBD2 (5 bases each). The V gene lost 6 bases and the J gene lost 6 bases, with 18 bases spanning the gap. CDR3 size: 14 residues. Germline values: CDR1 MDHEN, CDR2 SYDVKM. The CDR3 region has the DNA TGTGCCAGCAGGCTATTCAAGGCCGGGGCCGAGCAGTACTTC. Translated: CASRLFKAGAEQYF.

The rearrangement links TRBV24-1 to TRBJ1-5, with TRBD1 matching 8 bases. The CDR3 is 14 amino acids. CDR1 is KGHDR, CDR2 SFDVKD, per germline. With V trimmed by 7 bases and J by 2 bases, 3 bases remained unmatched. CDR3 bases: TGTGCCACCAGGGACAGGGAAGGCAATCAGCCCCAGCATTTT. Translated: CATRDREGNQPQHF.